These 25 T cell receptor beta chains share one sample of origin, sequenced in a study of Graves' ophthalmopathy and Graves' hyperthyroidism. Researchers took RNA transcripts and amplified TCR beta CDR3 regions from them. RT-PCR in the first round used HTBI primers; a second-round multiplex PCR followed. TCRdb processed the multiplex PCR reads anew with MiXCR; each CDR3 protein has one entry. The sample records about 740,000 distinct CDR3 sequences, roughly 40% being singletons. Sequenced: peripheral blood. These receptors originate from an adult man with Graves' ophthalmopathy.

CDR3 DNA sequence: TGTGCCAGCAGCTTAGGCGGACAGGGGGGGGGAGAGACCCAGTACTTC. Translated, it gives CASSLGGQGGGETQYF. V gene TRBV7-9 combines with J gene TRBJ2-5; the match to TRBD1 covers 10 bases. The CDR3 totals 16 residues. Germline CDR1 SEHNR, CDR2 FQNEAQ (reference sequence). Unmatched junction bases numbered 6, after V lost 1 base and J lost 4 bases.

This rearrangement joins TRBV20-1 to TRBJ2-2, with a tentative D call TRBD1 (5 bases). The germline CDR1 and CDR2 sequences are DFQATT and SNEGSKA (reference sequence). The V end was cut by 0 bases, the J end by 0 bases, with 8 bases between. This CDR3 contains 15 residues. The DNA of the CDR3 is TGCAGTGCTAGAGATGCAGGGACGAACACCGGGGAGCTGTTTTTT. This gives the protein CSARDAGTNTGELFF.

V and J are TRBV7-9 and TRBJ2-2, with D hard to call. The CDR3 runs to 11 residues. CDR1 SEHNR and CDR2 FQNEAQ come from the germline V gene (reference sequence). Trimming cost V 6 bases and J 6 bases, with 5 bases left between them. The DNA for the CDR3 is TGTGCCAGCAGGGCCTCCGGGGAGCTGTTTTTT. It specifies CASRASGELFF.

This sequence joins TRBV20-1 and TRBJ2-7; 15 bases agree with TRBD2. The length of the CDR3 is 16 residues. Germline loops: CDR1 DFQATT, CDR2 SNEGSKA (reference sequence). J gave up 2 bases and V 3 bases, and 5 bases lay outside the gene matches. CDR3 bases: TGCAGTGCTAGCGGGACTAGCGGGGGGCCGGCCTACGAGCAGTACTTC. This gives the protein CSASGTSGGPAYEQYF.

The genes are TRBV19 and TRBJ1-2; unclear D gene. Germline V gene lookup returns CDR1 LNHDA and CDR2 SQIVND (reference sequence). The CDR3 extends over 14 amino acids. V lost 3 bases and J lost 4, with 12 bases in between. The CDR3 DNA is TGTGCCAGTAGTATGCCCGTTGCGACCTATGGCTACACCTTC. Translating gives CASSMPVATYGYTF. Variable domain in full (rest from reference TRBV19 and TRBJ1-2): DGGITQSPKYLFRKEGQNVTLSCEQNLNHDAMYWYRQDPGQGLRLIYYSQIVNDFQKGDIAEGYSVSREKKESFPLTVTSAQKNPTAFYLCASSMPVATYGYTFGSGTRLTVV.

This clonotype has a count of ten or more. The chain uses TRBV10-2 and TRBJ2-7; D is ambiguous. V was cut by 6 bases and J by 2 bases, with 17 bases left in between. This CDR3 is 15 amino acids long. Germline loops: CDR1 WSHSY, CDR2 SAAADI. The CDR3 spells CASSDPGVATYEQYF. The CDR3 bases are TGCGCCAGCAGCGATCCTGGTGTGGCCACCTACGAGCAGTACTTC.

The chain uses TRBV4-1 and TRBJ2-5; a weak D match, TRBD1 (6 bases). Germline V gene lookup returns CDR1 MGHRA and CDR2 YSYEKL. This CDR3 has 15 amino acids. Trimming cost V 6 bases and J 1 base, with 15 bases left between them. The CDR3 loop is CASSTLTGVQETQYF. Here the CDR3 DNA reads TGCGCCAGCAGTACCCTGACAGGCGTCCAAGAGACCCAGTACTTC.

Details on this clonotype: Given a much more abundant clone one base away, this may be a read error. V is TRBV24-1 and J is TRBJ2-7, with 11 bases fitting TRBD2. In germline, CDR1 is KGHDR, CDR2 SFDVKD. The CDR3 runs to 16 residues. The ends lost 5 bases at V and 4 bases at J; junction bases unmatched: 9. CDR3 sequence: CATSGLGTSGTYEQYF. Written as DNA, the CDR3 is TGTGCCACCAGTGGCCTCGGGACTAGCGGAACTTACGAGCAGTACTTC.

This CDR3 is CSVGKGGRKETQYF. DNA for the CDR3: TGCAGCGTTGGTAAGGGGGGACGGAAAGAGACCCAGTACTTC. The chain carries TRBV29-1 and TRBJ2-5, with D possibly called TRBD1 or TRBD2 (6 bases each). Germline-derived CDR1 and CDR2 are SQVTM and ANQGSEA. The CDR3 loop spans 14 amino acids. The V gene lost 4 bases and the J gene lost 3 bases, with 15 bases spanning the gap.

The chain has TRBV25-1 and TRBJ1-5; D may be TRBD1 (5 bases). CDR3 length: 17 residues. Trimming took 5 bases from V and 2 from J, leaving 19 bases between them. CDR1 is MGHDK and CDR2 is SYGVNS in the germline V gene. The CDR3 here is CASSLGVGRAGNQPQHF. Written as DNA, the CDR3 is TGTGCCAGCAGTTTAGGAGTCGGCAGGGCGGGCAATCAGCCCCAGCATTTT.

With regard to this clonotype: One base away lies a much larger clone, so this may be a sequencing read error. A read error is likely, as this CDR3 ends without the conserved phenylalanine or tryptophan. The V and J genes are TRBV29-1 and TRBJ2-5; 8 positions agree with TRBD2. Trimming at V came to 0 bases and at J to 4 bases, leaving 7 bases not matched to a gene. CDR1 and CDR2 from the germline V gene are SQVTM and ANQGSEA. CDR3 length equals 15 residues. The CDR3 loop is CSVEEKAGARETQYS. The CDR3 DNA follows: TGCAGCGTTGAAGAAAAAGCGGGAGCTAGAGAGACCCAGTACTCC.

Note on this clonotype: A read error may explain this, as a much larger clone is one base away. This chain connects TRBV20-1 to TRBJ2-7, with 7 bases identical to TRBD1. In germline, CDR1 is DFQATT, CDR2 SNEGSKA (reference sequence). With 3 bases clipped from V and 5 bases from J, the junction kept 7 bases outside the gene matches. The CDR3 length is 13 residues. CDR3 DNA: TGCAGTGCTAGGCGGGCAGGGGGAGACGAGCAGTACTTC. As protein: CSARRAGGDEQYF.

Ten or more counts support this clonotype. CDR3 sequence: CATRTSGKPYEQYF. The CDR3 DNA sequence: TGTGCCACTAGGACTAGCGGGAAGCCCTACGAGCAGTACTTC. The chain has TRBV10-3 and TRBJ2-7; 12 nucleotides line up with TRBD2. Per germline, CDR1 ENHRY and CDR2 SYGVKD. There are 14 residues in the CDR3. Unmatched junction bases numbered 6, after V lost 10 bases and J lost 2 bases.

This clonotype appeared a few times. V usage is TRBV10-1 and J usage is TRBJ2-2; 8 bases align to TRBD1. Trimming removed 0 bases from V and 9 bases from J; junction bases left unmatched: 6. This CDR3 comprises 15 residues. Germline V gene data show CDR1 as WNHNN and CDR2 as SYGVQD (reference sequence). CDR3 in amino acids: CASSESKQGARELFF. The CDR3 DNA reads as TGCGCCAGCAGTGAGTCGAAGCAGGGGGCCCGGGAGCTGTTTTTT.

Worth noting for this clonotype: Relative to the germline gene, one junction end is altered; a read error may explain this. The chain couples TRBV7-9 to TRBJ2-7; D possibly corresponds to TRBD1 (6 bases). In germline, CDR1 is SEHNR, CDR2 FQNEAQ (reference sequence). This CDR3 contains 14 residues. The CDR3 DNA reads TGCGCCAGCAGTACTACAGGGTATCCCTACGAGCAGTACTTC. Translation: CASSTTGYPYEQYF.

This clonotype came up many times. V gene TRBV10-2 combines with J gene TRBJ1-1; D ambiguous. V lost 6 bases and J 4 bases, leaving 21 bases between the germline ends. This CDR3 has 16 residues. In germline, CDR1 is WSHSY, CDR2 SAAADI. The CDR3 DNA reads TGCGCCAGCAGGGGGTCGCGCAACCTATTACTCACTGAAGCTTTCTTT. Translated, it gives CASRGSRNLLLTEAFF.

This clonotype was recorded at least ten times. This chain connects TRBV25-1 to TRBJ2-5, with D unresolved. V dropped 4 bases and J dropped 4 bases, with 22 bases sitting between them. Germline CDR1 MGHDK, CDR2 SYGVNS. This CDR3 is built from 17 residues. The CDR3 loop is CASSAPREQQTTETQYF. In nucleotides, the CDR3 is TGTGCCAGCAGTGCCCCTCGTGAACAACAAACGACAGAGACCCAGTACTTC.

This clonotype appeared a few times. The rearrangement joins TRBV10-3 to TRBJ2-2, with 7 bases matching TRBD1. V lost 3 bases and J lost 2; bases outside the gene matches: 6. The CDR3 has 16 residues. Looked up from germline, CDR1 is ENHRY and CDR2 is SYGVKD. The chain's CDR3 is CAISDRDSFNTGELFF. The CDR3 DNA is TGTGCCATCAGTGACCGGGACAGCTTTAACACCGGGGAGCTGTTTTTT.

The rearrangement links TRBV25-1 to TRBJ1-1; 8 bases align to TRBD1. The CDR3 runs to 15 residues. The V and J ends lost 5 bases and 4 bases, in that order; junction bases with no gene match: 9. The germline V gene has CDR1 MGHDK and CDR2 SYGVNS. The CDR3 DNA is TGTGCCAGCAGTCCACAGGGGGGAATTAGCACTGAAGCTTTCTTT. Its translation is CASSPQGGISTEAFF.

The chain joins TRBV10-3 to TRBJ2-5, with 12 bases identical to TRBD2. The CDR3 loop spans 18 amino acids. Germline CDR1 is ENHRY and CDR2 is SYGVKD. V was pared by 2 bases and J by 1 base, with 8 bases of the junction left unmatched. This CDR3 reads CAISESAASGGAQETQYF. The CDR3 DNA reads TGTGCCATCAGTGAGAGTGCGGCTAGCGGGGGGGCCCAAGAGACCCAGTACTTC.

In nucleotides, the CDR3 is TGCAGCACCTCGGACAGGGGGCGAAATTCACCCCTCCACTTT. As protein: CSTSDRGRNSPLHF. J is TRBJ1-6 and V is TRBV29-1, with TRBD1 identical over 11 bases. V shed 8 bases, J shed 7 bases, and the junction held 7 bases outside the gene matches. The CDR3 has 14 residues. CDR1 is SQVTM, CDR2 ANQGSEA, per germline.

This chain uses TRBV10-3 with TRBJ1-5, with D possibly being TRBD1 (6 bases). CDR1 is ENHRY and CDR2 is SYGVKD in the germline V gene. The V gene lost 10 bases and the J gene lost 1 base, with 14 bases spanning the gap. CDR3 size: 14 residues. CDR3 bases: TGTGCCACCAAACCCGGGACAAGCAATCAGCCCCAGCATTTT. Its translation: CATKPGTSNQPQHF.

The rearrangement uses TRBV15 and TRBJ1-6; D gene uncertain. The CDR3 is 15 residues long. V was trimmed by 1 base and J by 7 bases, leaving 11 bases between them. From germline, CDR1 is LNHNV and CDR2 YYDKDF (reference sequence). The DNA for the CDR3 is TGTGCCACCAGCAGAGGGACGGGCGGCAATTCACCCCTCCACTTT. The encoded protein is CATSRGTGGNSPLHF.

This clonotype was counted once. V is TRBV29-1 and J is TRBJ1-2; TRBD1 aligns across 10 bases. This CDR3 has 15 residues. The V gene's germline CDR1 is SQVTM and CDR2 ANQGSEA. V lost 6 bases, J lost 1 base, and 8 bases stayed unmatched. Here the CDR3 DNA reads TGCAGCGTGCCGGGACAGGGGAGTGGTAACTATGGCTACACCTTC. Translated: CSVPGQGSGNYGYTF. Full variable domain (remainder filled in from reference TRBV29-1 and TRBJ1-2): SAVISQKPSRDICQRGTSLTIQCQVDSQVTMMFWYRQQPGQSLTLIATANQGSEATYESGFVIDKFPISRPNLTFSTLTVSNMSPEDSSIYLCSVPGQGSGNYGYTFGSGTRLTVV.

This clonotype was detected many times. This sequence joins TRBV2 and TRBJ2-7; 9 bases match TRBD1. The CDR3 totals 14 residues. Germline V gene data show CDR1 as SNHLY and CDR2 as FYNNEI. V lost 3 bases to trimming and J lost 5 bases; unmatched junction nucleotides: 5. The CDR3 sequence: CASSEGTGLDEQYF. As DNA, the CDR3 is TGTGCCAGCAGTGAGGGGACAGGGTTGGACGAGCAGTACTTC.